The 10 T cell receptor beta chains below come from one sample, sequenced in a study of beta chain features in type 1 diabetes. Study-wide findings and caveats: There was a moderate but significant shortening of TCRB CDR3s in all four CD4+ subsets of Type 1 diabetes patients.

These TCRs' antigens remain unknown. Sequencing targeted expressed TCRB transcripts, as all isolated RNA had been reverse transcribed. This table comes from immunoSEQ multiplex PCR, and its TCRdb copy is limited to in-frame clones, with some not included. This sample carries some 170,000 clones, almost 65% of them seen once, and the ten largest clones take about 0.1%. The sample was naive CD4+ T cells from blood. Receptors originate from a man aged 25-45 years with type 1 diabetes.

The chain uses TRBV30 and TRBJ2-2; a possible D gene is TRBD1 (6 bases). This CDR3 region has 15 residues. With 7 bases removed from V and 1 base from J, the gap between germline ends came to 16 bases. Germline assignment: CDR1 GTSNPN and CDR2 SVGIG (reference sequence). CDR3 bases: TGTGCCTCAACCTCAATGGGACAGAACACCGGGGAGCTGTTTTTT. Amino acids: CASTSMGQNTGELFF. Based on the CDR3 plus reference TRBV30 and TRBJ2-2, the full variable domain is SQTIHQWPATLVQPVGSPLSLECTVEGTSNPNLYWYRQAAGRGLQLLFYSVGIGQISSEVPQNLSASRPQDRQFILSSKKLLLSDSGFYLCASTSMGQNTGELFFGEGSRLTVL.

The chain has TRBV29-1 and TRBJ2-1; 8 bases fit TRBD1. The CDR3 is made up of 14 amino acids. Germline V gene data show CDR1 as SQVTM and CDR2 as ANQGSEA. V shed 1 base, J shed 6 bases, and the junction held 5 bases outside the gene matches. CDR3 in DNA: TGCAGCGTTGAAGTTCGGACAGGGTCCAATGAGCAGTTCTTC. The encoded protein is CSVEVRTGSNEQFF.

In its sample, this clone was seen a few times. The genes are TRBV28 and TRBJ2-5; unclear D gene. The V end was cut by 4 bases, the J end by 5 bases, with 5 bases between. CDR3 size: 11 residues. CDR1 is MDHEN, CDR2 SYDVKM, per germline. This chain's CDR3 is CASSYGETQYF. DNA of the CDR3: TGTGCCAGCAGTTACGGGGAGACCCAGTACTTC.

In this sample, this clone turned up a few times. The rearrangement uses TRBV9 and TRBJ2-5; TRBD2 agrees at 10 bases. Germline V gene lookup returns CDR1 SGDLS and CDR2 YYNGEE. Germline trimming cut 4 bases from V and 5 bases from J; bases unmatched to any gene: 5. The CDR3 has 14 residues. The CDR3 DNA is TGTGCCAGCAGCCCACCAGCGGGGGGGGAGACCCAGTACTTC. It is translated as CASSPPAGGETQYF.

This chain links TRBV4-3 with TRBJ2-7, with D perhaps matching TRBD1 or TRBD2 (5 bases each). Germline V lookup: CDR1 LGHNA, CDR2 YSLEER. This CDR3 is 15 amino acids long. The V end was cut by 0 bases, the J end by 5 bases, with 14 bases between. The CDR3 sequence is CASSQDPGTVNEQYF. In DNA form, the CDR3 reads TGCGCCAGCAGCCAAGATCCAGGGACGGTCAACGAGCAGTACTTC.

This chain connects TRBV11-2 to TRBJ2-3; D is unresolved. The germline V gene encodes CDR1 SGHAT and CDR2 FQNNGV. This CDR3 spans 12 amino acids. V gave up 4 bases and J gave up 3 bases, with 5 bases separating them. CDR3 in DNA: TGTGCCAGCAGCTCACAGACAGATACGCAGTATTTT. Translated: CASSSQTDTQYF.

The CDR3 nucleotides read TGCAGCGCGGGGTTAAGCAATGAGCAGTTCTTC. The encoded protein is CSAGLSNEQFF. The V call is TRBV29-1, the J call TRBJ2-1; D is perhaps TRBD2 (5 bases). The length of the CDR3 is 11 residues. The V gene lost 7 bases and the J gene lost 6 bases, with 10 bases spanning the gap. Germline V lookup: CDR1 SQVTM, CDR2 ANQGSEA.

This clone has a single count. CDR3 region: CASSTSGRGTSYNEQFF. DNA for the CDR3: TGTGCCAGCAGCACCTCTGGAAGGGGGACAAGTTACAATGAGCAGTTCTTC. This sequence joins TRBV7-9 and TRBJ2-1; possibly TRBD1 for D (6 bases). Per germline, CDR1 SEHNR and CDR2 FQNEAQ (reference sequence). Trimming removed 5 bases from V and 4 bases from J, with 21 bases in between. The CDR3 has 17 amino acids.

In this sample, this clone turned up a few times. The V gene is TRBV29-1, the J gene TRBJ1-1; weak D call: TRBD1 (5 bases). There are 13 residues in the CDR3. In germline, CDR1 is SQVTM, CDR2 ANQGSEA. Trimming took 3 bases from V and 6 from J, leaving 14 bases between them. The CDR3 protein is CSVDARWGAEAFF. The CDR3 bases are TGCAGCGTTGATGCTCGGTGGGGGGCTGAAGCTTTCTTT.

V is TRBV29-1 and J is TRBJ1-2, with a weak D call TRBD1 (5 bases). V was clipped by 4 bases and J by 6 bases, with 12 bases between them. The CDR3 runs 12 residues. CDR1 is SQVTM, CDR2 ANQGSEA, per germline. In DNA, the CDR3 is TGCAGCGTTGCCTCCGGGGCGGATGGCTACACCTTC. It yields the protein CSVASGADGYTF.